This record looks at one TCR beta chain sequence and its context. This specimen belongs to a study of OX40 agonist ivuxolimab in advanced cancers. The ends lost 3 bases at V and 1 base at J; junction bases unmatched: 5. Germline loops: CDR1 MNHNY, CDR2 SVGAGI (reference sequence). The CDR3 spans 16 residues. Only in-frame clones appear in the TCRdb table, and some are missing; sequencing was by immunoSEQ multiplex PCR. This table has approximately 60,000 clones, approximately 89% appearing once. This TCR was sampled from an adult with an advanced solid tumor such as melanoma, head and neck, liver or kidney cancer. Here the sequenced sample was CD4+ or CD8+ T cells sorted from blood, taken in a trial of the OX40 agonist ivuxolimab. J is TRBJ2-3 and V is TRBV6-6; 9 bases are shared with TRBD2. CDR3 sequence reads: CASSYSLAGGTDTQYF. DNA of the CDR3: TGTGCCAGCAGTTATTCTTTAGCGGGAGGCACAGATACGCAGTATTTT.